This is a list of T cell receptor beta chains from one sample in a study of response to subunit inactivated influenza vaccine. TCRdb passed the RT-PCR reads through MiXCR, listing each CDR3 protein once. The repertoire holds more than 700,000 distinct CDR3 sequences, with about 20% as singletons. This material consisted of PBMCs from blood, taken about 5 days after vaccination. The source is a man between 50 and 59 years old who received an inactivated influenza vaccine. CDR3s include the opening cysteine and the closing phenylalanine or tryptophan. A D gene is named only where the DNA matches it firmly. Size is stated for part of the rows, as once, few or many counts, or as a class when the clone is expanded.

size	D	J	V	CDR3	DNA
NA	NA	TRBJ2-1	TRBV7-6	CASSLVAGGAGEQFF	TGTGCCAGCAGCTTAGTTGCAGGGGGGGCAGGGGAGCAGTTCTTC
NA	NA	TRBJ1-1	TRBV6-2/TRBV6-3	CASSYSRAEAFF	TGTGCCAGCAGTTACTCGAGAGCTGAAGCTTTCTTT
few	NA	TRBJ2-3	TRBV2	CASIRMGDTQYF	TGTGCCAGCATAAGGATGGGGGATACGCAGTATTTT
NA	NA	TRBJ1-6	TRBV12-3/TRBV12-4	CASSLGVDNSPLHF	TGTGCCAGCAGTTTAGGGGTGGATAATTCACCCCTCCACTTT
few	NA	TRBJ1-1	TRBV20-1	CSASLGTPNTEAFF	TGCAGTGCTAGTCTCGGGACACCGAACACTGAAGCTTTCTTT
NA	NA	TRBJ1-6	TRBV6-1	CASSEFRGVNSPLHF	TGTGCCAGCAGTGAATTTAGGGGGGTGAATTCACCCCTCCACTTT
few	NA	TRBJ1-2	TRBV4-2	CASSQEGPYYGYTF	TGTGCCAGCAGCCAAGAAGGCCCTTACTATGGCTACACCTTC
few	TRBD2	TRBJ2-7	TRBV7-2	CASSASRVLAGGEQYF	TGTGCCAGCAGCGCAAGTAGGGTGCTAGCGGGAGGCGAGCAGTACTTC
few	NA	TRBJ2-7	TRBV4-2	CASATVGSSYEQYF	TGTGCCAGCGCTACGGTTGGGAGCTCCTACGAGCAGTACTTC
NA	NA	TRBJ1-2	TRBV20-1	CSADPPGTSYGYTF	TGCAGTGCCGATCCACCCGGGACCTCGTATGGCTACACCTTC
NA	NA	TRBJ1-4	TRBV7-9	CASSLFVGSDEKLFF	TGTGCCAGCAGCTTATTTGTAGGGTCCGATGAAAAACTGTTTTTT